The entry below describes one T cell receptor beta chain. Its antigen is unknown. A read error may explain this, as a much larger clone is one base away. RNA transcripts yielded amplified TCR beta CDR3 regions. An initial round of RT-PCR targeting the TCR CDR3 relied on the HTBI primer set. A single record per CDR3 protein comes from TCRdb applying MiXCR to the multiplex PCR reads. The sample holds approximately 640,000 distinct CDR3 sequences, approximately 15% seen once. The sample originates from a study of T cells in Graves' hyperthyroidism and ophthalmopathy. The study's findings and limits: The model predicted ophthalmopathy a median around six months before onset.

The CDR3 has 15 amino acids. Germline loops: CDR1 SGHKS, CDR2 YYEKEE (reference sequence). The V end was cut by 2 bases, the J end by 2 bases, with 13 bases between. A patient was excluded if there was uncontrolled infection, other autoimmune disease, pregnancy or lactation. PBMCs came from over 8.5 ml fresh peripheral blood. The sample was blood. The receptor was isolated from a man in his fifties with Graves' hyperthyroidism. The genes are TRBV5-5 and TRBJ2-5; D possibly corresponds to TRBD2 (5 bases). The DNA of the CDR3 is TGTGCCAGCAGCTTCGAGGGCCAGGAACAAGAGACCCAGTACTTC. Its protein is CASSFEGQEQETQYF.